The 26 T cell receptor beta chains below were found in one sample sequenced in a study of graft-versus-host responses after intestinal transplantation. No antigens are known for them. Profiled with immunoSEQ multiplex PCR; TCRdb holds only in-frame clones, not every one. The sample lists some 120,000 clones, 90% occurring once. This specimen consisted of unstimulated CD4+ T cells sorted from spleen or lymph node cells, obtained before intestinal transplant. These receptors were taken from a human donor who received an intestinal transplant.

As to this clone: One junction end disagrees with the germline gene, perhaps due to a read error. The V and J genes are TRBV30 and TRBJ2-3, with 8 bases aligning to TRBD1. There are 16 residues in the CDR3. CDR1 is GTSNPN, CDR2 SVGIG, per germline (reference sequence). CDR3 loop: CAWSVSTGAHTDAQYF. The CDR3 nucleotides are TGTGCCTGGAGTGTTTCGACAGGGGCCCACACAGATGCGCAGTATTTT.

The chain uses TRBV6-6 and TRBJ1-1; D uncertain. Germline V gives CDR1 MNHNY, CDR2 SVGAGI (reference sequence). This CDR3 comprises 16 residues. V was trimmed by 0 bases and J by 0 bases, leaving 11 bases between them. The DNA for the CDR3 is TGTGCCAGCAGTTACTCGATGGGCAGGATGAACACTGAAGCTTTCTTT. It yields the protein CASSYSMGRMNTEAFF.

This clone was picked up one time. The chain is built from TRBV7-8 and TRBJ2-7; D is unclear. V was shortened by 0 bases and J by 4 bases, with 10 bases between the two germline ends. The CDR3 contains 14 residues. Germline CDR1 is SGHVS and CDR2 is FQNEAQ. CDR3 amino acids: CASSLASISYEQYF. For the CDR3, the DNA is TGTGCCAGCAGCTTAGCTTCGATCAGTTACGAGCAGTACTTC.

This clone was observed a single time. The chain is built from TRBV28 and TRBJ2-5, with 7 bases identical to TRBD1. Germline V gives CDR1 MDHEN, CDR2 SYDVKM. The CDR3 is made up of 15 amino acids. The junction had 7 bases not matched to a gene; V was cut back by 6 bases and J by 0 bases. CDR3 sequence (DNA): TGTGCCAGCAGCGCGGACAGGCGGTACCAAGAGACCCAGTACTTC. This encodes CASSADRRYQETQYF.

The chain joins TRBV28 to TRBJ1-1; maybe TRBD1 (6 bases). The germline CDR1 and CDR2 sequences are MDHEN and SYDVKM. Trimming removed 2 bases from V and 5 bases from J, with 15 bases in between. The CDR3 consists of 15 residues. The CDR3 DNA follows: TGTGCCAGCAGTTTAGTTGCGGGGGGGCGGACTGAAGCTTTCTTT. Protein sequence: CASSLVAGGRTEAFF.

This chain links TRBV30 with TRBJ1-4, with 7 positions matching TRBD1. The CDR3 totals 15 residues. Trimming took 7 bases from V and 8 from J; bases not matched to a gene: 16. The germline V gene has CDR1 GTSNPN and CDR2 SVGIG (reference sequence). In DNA, the CDR3 is TGTGCCTCCAAGCCCGGGACAGCTGGTGTGGAAAAACTGTTTTTT. It specifies CASKPGTAGVEKLFF.

The rearrangement uses TRBV4-1 and TRBJ2-5; D uncertain. CDR3 length: 15 residues. From germline, CDR1 is MGHRA and CDR2 YSYEKL. Trimming shortened V by 0 bases and J by 1 base, and 9 bases separated the two germline ends. The CDR3 sequence: CASSQEVSFQETQYF. The CDR3 DNA reads as TGCGCCAGCAGCCAAGAGGTGAGCTTCCAAGAGACCCAGTACTTC.

This sequence joins TRBV6-1 and TRBJ2-2; D may be TRBD2 (5 bases). V lost 8 bases and J lost 0, with 13 bases in between. The CDR3 totals 15 residues. Germline V gene lookup returns CDR1 MNHNS and CDR2 SASEGT. The CDR3 bases are TGTGCCAGCTCCAGAGGGTTTTCGAACACCGGGGAGCTGTTTTTT. Its translation: CASSRGFSNTGELFF.

This clone was picked up a small number of times. V gene TRBV30 combines with J gene TRBJ2-7, with 7 bases that match TRBD2. This CDR3 has 14 residues. J gave up 5 bases and V 2 bases, and 9 bases lay outside the gene matches. CDR1 and CDR2 from the germline V gene are GTSNPN and SVGIG (reference sequence). The CDR3 here is CAWSPQGLGDEQYF. CDR3 DNA sequence: TGTGCCTGGAGTCCCCAAGGACTAGGCGACGAGCAGTACTTC.

V gene TRBV20-1 combines with J gene TRBJ2-7; 7 nucleotides align to TRBD2. V shed 4 bases, J shed 4 bases, and the junction held 1 base outside the gene matches. Germline V gene lookup returns CDR1 DFQATT and CDR2 SNEGSKA (reference sequence). This CDR3 is 11 amino acids long. The CDR3 DNA is TGCAGTGCTATGGGGGGGTACGAGCAGTACTTC. As protein: CSAMGGYEQYF.

The V call is TRBV28, the J call TRBJ2-4; 7 nucleotides line up with TRBD1. Germline V gene sequence: CDR1 MDHEN, CDR2 SYDVKM. There are 15 residues in the CDR3. The J segment lost 0 bases and the V segment lost 6 bases, leaving 5 bases of the junction unmatched. The CDR3 reads CASRGTVVAKNIQYF. DNA of the CDR3: TGTGCCAGCAGAGGGACAGTCGTAGCCAAAAACATTCAGTACTTC.

V is TRBV18 and J is TRBJ1-4, with no clear D. The CDR3 is 14 amino acids. The germline gives CDR1 KGHSH, CDR2 LQKENI. The ends were cut back, 1 base at V and 6 bases at J, with 9 bases in the middle. The CDR3 protein is CASSPQRGDEKLFF. The CDR3 DNA reads TGTGCCAGCTCACCACAGCGGGGTGATGAAAAACTGTTTTTT.

The chain uses TRBV11-3 and TRBJ2-7; 7 positions agree with TRBD1. The CDR3 runs 15 residues. The V and J ends lost 4 bases and 2 bases, in that order; junction bases with no gene match: 8. CDR1 and CDR2 from the germline V gene are SGHNT and YENEEA. CDR3 in DNA: TGTGCCAGCAGCTCGGGACAGCAACCTCCCTACGAGCAGTACTTC. This translates into CASSSGQQPPYEQYF.

This clone appeared once. The chain couples TRBV5-1 to TRBJ2-7; 7 positions agree with TRBD1. The germline CDR1 and CDR2 sequences are SGHRS and YFSETQ. The CDR3 loop spans 14 amino acids. V shed 3 bases and J 4 bases; nucleotides not matched to a gene: 7. This chain's CDR3 is CASSSGTVRYEQYF. CDR3 bases: TGCGCCAGCAGCTCCGGGACAGTAAGGTACGAGCAGTACTTC.

The chain recombines TRBV6-1 with TRBJ2-3; 12 bases fit TRBD2. CDR3 length equals 15 residues. Germline lookup yields CDR1 MNHNS and CDR2 SASEGT. V lost 7 bases, J lost 1 base, and 3 bases stayed unmatched. In DNA, the CDR3 is TGTGCCAGCAAAGGACTAGCGGGACGCACAGATACGCAGTATTTT. Translated: CASKGLAGRTDTQYF.

V is TRBV19 and J is TRBJ2-7; tentative D call: TRBD2 (7 bases). Between the trimmed V and J ends, which lost 6 bases and 5 bases, there was a span of 17 bases. The length of the CDR3 is 14 residues. Per the germline V gene, CDR1 is LNHDA and CDR2 is SQIVND (reference sequence). CDR3 protein: CASSRGGVFDEQYF. CDR3 coding DNA: TGTGCCAGTAGCAGAGGGGGGGTTTTTGACGAGCAGTACTTC.

The chain couples TRBV28 to TRBJ2-3; TRBD1 matches at 8 bases. The CDR3 is 13 residues long. V dropped 6 bases and J dropped 4; count of bases not matched to a gene: 3. Per germline, CDR1 MDHEN and CDR2 SYDVKM. CDR3 in amino acids: CASRGQVPDTQYF. The CDR3 nucleotides read TGTGCCAGCAGGGGACAGGTACCAGATACGCAGTATTTT.

The gene calls are TRBV5-4 and TRBJ1-4; D unclear. The CDR3 has 16 residues. CDR1 and CDR2 (germline): SGHNT, YYREEE (reference sequence). Trimming cost V 2 bases and J 2 bases, with 13 bases left between them. The DNA of the CDR3 is TGTGCCAGCAGCTTATCCTCGGGTACGACTAATGAAAAACTGTTTTTT. Translated: CASSLSSGTTNEKLFF. Supplemented by reference TRBV5-4 and TRBJ1-4, the full variable domain reads ETGVTQSPTHLIKTRGQQVTLRCSSQSGHNTVSWYQQALGQGPQFIFQYYREEENGRGNFPPRFSGLQFPNYSSELNVNALELDDSALYLCASSLSSGTTNEKLFFGSGTQLSVL.

This clone occurred a few times. The chain recombines TRBV6-5 with TRBJ1-2, with D hard to call. Germline-derived CDR1 and CDR2 are MNHEY and SVGAGI. This CDR3 has 14 amino acids. V was trimmed by 5 bases and J by 7 bases, leaving 17 bases between them. CDR3 nucleotides: TGTGCCAGCAGTCGCCGCCCCCCGAGAGGTGGCTACACCTTC. It is translated as CASSRRPPRGGYTF.

This chain uses TRBV6-1 with TRBJ1-4; a possible D gene is TRBD1 (5 bases). V was shortened by 3 bases and J by 6 bases, with 11 bases between the two germline ends. CDR1 MNHNS and CDR2 SASEGT come from the germline V gene. CDR3 length equals 14 residues. Here the CDR3 DNA reads TGTGCCAGCAGTGACCCGCAGGGATATGAAAAACTGTTTTTT. Translated: CASSDPQGYEKLFF.

The chain uses TRBV19 and TRBJ1-5; 11 bases are a match to TRBD1. The V gene end was trimmed by 3 bases and the J gene end by 6 bases; junction bases not matched to a gene: 4. CDR3 length equals 15 residues. Germline V CDR1 and CDR2: LNHDA, SQIVND (reference sequence). This CDR3 reads CASSMGQGVGQPQHF. The CDR3 DNA follows: TGTGCCAGTAGTATGGGACAGGGGGTCGGTCAGCCCCAGCATTTT.

V gene TRBV5-8 combines with J gene TRBJ1-1; 11 bases map to TRBD1. V trimming: 4 bases; J trimming: 5 bases; junction bases outside the gene matches: 7. The germline CDR1 and CDR2 sequences are SGHTS and YDEGEE. The CDR3 consists of 15 residues. This chain's CDR3 is CASSPRDRGSTEAFF. As DNA, the CDR3 is TGTGCCAGCAGCCCGCGGGACAGGGGGAGTACTGAAGCTTTCTTT.

This clone came up once. V and J are TRBV7-2 and TRBJ1-5, with 7 nucleotides matching TRBD1. V dropped 6 bases and J dropped 5; count of bases not matched to a gene: 10. This CDR3 is built from 15 residues. The germline V gene encodes CDR1 SGHTA and CDR2 FQGNSA. The DNA for the CDR3 is TGTGCCAGCAGGGCACAGGGGCAGGTGGATCAGCCCCAGCATTTT. It encodes CASRAQGQVDQPQHF.

This chain joins TRBV15 and TRBJ2-1, with TRBD2 matching 10 bases. The ends lost 4 bases at V and 5 bases at J; junction bases unmatched: 2. The CDR3 length is 14 residues. The V gene's germline CDR1 is LNHNV and CDR2 YYDKDF (reference sequence). The CDR3 sequence is CATSTGLADNEQFF. The DNA for the CDR3 is TGTGCCACCAGCACCGGACTAGCGGACAATGAGCAGTTCTTC.

The J gene is TRBJ1-1, the V gene TRBV18; the match to TRBD1 covers 12 bases. With 6 bases clipped from V and 0 bases from J, the junction kept 8 bases outside the gene matches. Germline values: CDR1 KGHSH, CDR2 LQKENI. The CDR3 contains 17 residues. In DNA form, the CDR3 reads TGTGCCAGCTCCCCTAGGGGGACAGGGGGCCTGAACACTGAAGCTTTCTTT. Translating it yields CASSPRGTGGLNTEAFF.

The rearrangement joins TRBV5-5 to TRBJ2-7; 10 bases are shared with TRBD1. The V segment lost 0 bases and the J segment 1 base; nucleotides outside the gene matches: 1. This CDR3 contains 15 residues. CDR1 and CDR2 from the germline V gene are SGHKS and YYEKEE (reference sequence). The CDR3 protein is CASSLVGQGSYEQYF. The CDR3 coding sequence is TGTGCCAGCAGCTTGGTGGGACAGGGGTCCTACGAGCAGTACTTC.